This T cell receptor beta chain was obtained from a study of identical twins. Overall study findings and caveats: Cross-sectional statistics underpinned the conclusions; the same donors were not followed.

cDNA carried unique molecular identifiers, and a universal primer site was added by template switching. Each CDR3 protein gets one entry after TCRdb re-called the 5' RACE reads with MiXCR. The data show approximately 890,000 distinct CDR3 sequences, approximately 13% seen once. Per germline, CDR1 MDHEN and CDR2 SYDVKM. The junction had 7 bases not matched to a gene; V was cut back by 6 bases and J by 11 bases. CDR3 length equals 12 residues. Turning to this clonotype: What it binds is not known.

The same data also contributed to another study, on yellow fever vaccine responses in identical twins.

This rearrangement joins TRBV28 to TRBJ1-1; 9 nucleotides agree with TRBD1. This sequence was found in a woman aged 18-29 years in good health. The sequenced sample was PBMCs. The CDR3 loop is CASRSFGQGAFF. The CDR3 bases are TGTGCCAGCAGAAGCTTTGGACAGGGGGCTTTCTTT.